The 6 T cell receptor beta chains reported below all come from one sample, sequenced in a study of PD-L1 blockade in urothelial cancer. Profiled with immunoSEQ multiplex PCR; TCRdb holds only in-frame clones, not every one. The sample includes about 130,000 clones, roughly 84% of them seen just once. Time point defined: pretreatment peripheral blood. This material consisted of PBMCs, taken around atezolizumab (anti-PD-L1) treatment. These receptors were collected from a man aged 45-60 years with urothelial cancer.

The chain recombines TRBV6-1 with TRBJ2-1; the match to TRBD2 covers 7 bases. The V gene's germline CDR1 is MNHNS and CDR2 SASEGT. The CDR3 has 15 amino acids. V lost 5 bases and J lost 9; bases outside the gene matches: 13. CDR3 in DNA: TGTGCCAGCAGTTGGGGGAGGGGCGCCCGGGGTGAGCAGTTCTTC. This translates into CASSWGRGARGEQFF.

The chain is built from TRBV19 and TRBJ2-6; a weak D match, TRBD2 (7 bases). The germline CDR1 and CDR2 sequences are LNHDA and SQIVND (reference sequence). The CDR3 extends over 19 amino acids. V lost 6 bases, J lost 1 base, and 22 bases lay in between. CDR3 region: CASRPTWGGAPSGANVLTF. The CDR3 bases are TGTGCCAGTAGACCAACATGGGGGGGCGCCCCTTCTGGGGCCAACGTCCTGACTTTC.

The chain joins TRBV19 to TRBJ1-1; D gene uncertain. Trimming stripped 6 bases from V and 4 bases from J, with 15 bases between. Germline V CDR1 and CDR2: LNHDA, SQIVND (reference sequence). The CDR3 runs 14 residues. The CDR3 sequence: CASRNNGFSTEAFF. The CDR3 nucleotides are TGTGCCAGTAGGAACAACGGGTTTAGCACTGAAGCTTTCTTT.

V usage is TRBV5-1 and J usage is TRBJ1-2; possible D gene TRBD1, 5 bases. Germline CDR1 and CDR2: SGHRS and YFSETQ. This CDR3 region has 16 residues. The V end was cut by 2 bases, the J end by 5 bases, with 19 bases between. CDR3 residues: CASSFTATVELYGYTF. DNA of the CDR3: TGCGCCAGCAGCTTCACCGCGACAGTAGAACTTTATGGCTACACCTTC.

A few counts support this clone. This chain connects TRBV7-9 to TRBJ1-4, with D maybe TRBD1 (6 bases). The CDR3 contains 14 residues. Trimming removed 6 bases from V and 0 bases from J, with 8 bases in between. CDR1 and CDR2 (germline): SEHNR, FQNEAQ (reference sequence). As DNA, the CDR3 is TGTGCCAGCAGTGGGGGCGCAACTAATGAAAAACTGTTTTTT. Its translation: CASSGGATNEKLFF.

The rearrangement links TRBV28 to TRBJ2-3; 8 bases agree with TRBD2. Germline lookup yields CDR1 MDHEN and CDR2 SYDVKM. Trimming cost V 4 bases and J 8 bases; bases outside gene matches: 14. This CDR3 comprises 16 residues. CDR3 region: CASSSRAGVGLGTQYF. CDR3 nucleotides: TGTGCCAGCAGTTCCCGAGCGGGAGTAGGGTTGGGTACGCAGTATTTT.